The 29 T cell receptor beta chains listed next were all sequenced from one sample in a study of tumor-infiltrating lymphocytes in glioblastoma multiforme. TCR beta libraries were built from RNA through three nested multiplex PCR rounds using modified ARM-PCR. One entry per CDR3 protein results from TCRdb running MiXCR on the multiplex PCR reads. The repertoire holds tens of thousands of distinct CDR3 sequences, with 60% to 75% as singletons. The sample comprised brain tumor tissue. The source is a male donor with glioblastoma.

The genes are TRBV7-3 and TRBJ2-1; tentative D call: TRBD2 (7 bases). CDR1 SGHTA and CDR2 FQGTGA come from the germline V gene. Trimming left V 5 bases short and J 8 bases short, with 13 bases between. This CDR3 region has 13 residues. CDR3 nucleotide sequence: TGTGCCAGCAGCGGGGGGGGGGGCGATGAGCAGTTCTTC. This codes for CASSGGGGDEQFF. Full variable domain (remainder filled in from reference TRBV7-3 and TRBJ2-1): GAGVSQTPSNKVTEKGKYVELRCDPISGHTALYWYRQSLGQGPEFLIYFQGTGAADDSGLPNDRFFAVRPEGSVSTLKIQRTERGDSAVYLCASSGGGGDEQFFGPGTRLTVL.

As for this clonotype: Given the absence of the conserved phenylalanine or tryptophan at the CDR3 end, a read error is likely. The chain couples TRBV24-1 to TRBJ1-4; D is unresolved. V was trimmed by 1 base and J by 8 bases, leaving 4 bases between them. The CDR3 is 12 amino acids. Looked up from germline, CDR1 is KGHDR and CDR2 is SFDVKD. The CDR3, as DNA: TGTGCCACCAGTGATTTTGACGAAAAACTGTTTTAT. Translated: CATSDFDEKLFY.

Concerning this clonotype itself: A read error may produce the germline difference seen at one junction end. The chain combines TRBV11-2 with TRBJ2-5; 8 nucleotides agree with TRBD2. This CDR3 has 16 amino acids. The germline V gene has CDR1 SGHAT and CDR2 FQNNGV. The CDR3 DNA is TGTGCCAGCAGCACCCCGGGACTAGTGGGAGCGGAGGCCCAATACTTC. Encoded protein: CASSTPGLVGAEAQYF.

This clonotype is a singleton in its sample. The chain carries TRBV20-1 and TRBJ1-5; D perhaps matches TRBD1 (6 bases). The germline gives CDR1 DFQATT, CDR2 SNEGSKA (reference sequence). Trimming cost V 5 bases and J 16 bases, with 27 bases left between them. This CDR3 comprises 14 residues. The CDR3 protein is CSALRDTGWQPRHF. The CDR3 DNA reads TGCAGTGCTCTCCGGGACACTGGCTGGCAGCCCCGACATTTT.

On this clonotype: One end of the junction does not line up with germline, which may come from a read error. V gene TRBV7-9 combines with J gene TRBJ1-2; no definite D call. The length of the CDR3 is 12 residues. The germline CDR1 and CDR2 sequences are SEHNR and FQNEAQ (reference sequence). The CDR3 DNA reads TGTGTCAGCGCTGGTACTGCCTATGGCTACACCTTC. Encoded protein: CVSAGTAYGYTF.

This clonotype was recorded at least ten times. This chain connects TRBV10-3 to TRBJ2-7, with 9 bases that match TRBD1. The CDR3 runs 14 residues. Germline CDR1 is ENHRY and CDR2 is SYGVKD. V trimming: 0 bases; J trimming: 4 bases; junction bases outside the gene matches: 1. The chain's CDR3 is CAISESGQGYEQYF. Here the CDR3 DNA reads TGTGCCATCAGTGAGTCGGGACAGGGTTACGAGCAGTACTTC.

V is TRBV20-1 and J is TRBJ1-4; tentative D call: TRBD1 (6 bases). This CDR3 region has 13 residues. Trimming cost V 5 bases and J 7 bases, with 14 bases left between them. The germline gives CDR1 DFQATT, CDR2 SNEGSKA (reference sequence). The CDR3: CSAPGEEFEKLFF. The CDR3 region has the DNA TGCAGTGCTCCAGGGGAAGAGTTTGAAAAACTGTTTTTT.

With respect to this clonotype: Here the CDR3 omits its conserved ending phenylalanine or tryptophan, so a read error is the likely source. The chain combines TRBV11-3 with TRBJ2-2; D might be TRBD2 (6 bases). This CDR3 contains 13 residues. Germline V gene data show CDR1 as SGHNT and CDR2 as YENEEA. The DNA for the CDR3 is TGTGCCAGGTCCCGGAGGGACGCCGGGGGGCTGTTTGTT. Translated, it gives CARSRRDAGGLFV.

With respect to this clonotype: A junction boundary mismatches the germline segment, possibly from a read error. The chain carries TRBV29-1 and TRBJ1-4, with D possibly being TRBD1 (5 bases). The germline gives CDR1 SQVTM, CDR2 ANQGSEA. CDR3 size: 15 residues. The CDR3 coding sequence is TGCAGCGTTGAAGAAGAGCAGGGAGACAATGAAAAACTATTTTTT. Amino acid sequence: CSVEEEQGDNEKLFF.

This sequence joins TRBV7-8 and TRBJ2-5, with TRBD2 matching over 13 bases. This CDR3 region has 17 residues. V was clipped by 6 bases and J by 2 bases; unmatched bases: 9. Germline CDR1 SGHVS, CDR2 FQNEAQ. The CDR3 region has the DNA TGTGCCAGCAGTCATGGACTAGCGGGAGTGGGGCAAGAGACCCAGTACTTC. Amino acid sequence: CASSHGLAGVGQETQYF.

This clonotype was seen a few times. With a much larger clone just one base away, this may be a read error. The rearrangement uses TRBV5-1 and TRBJ2-5, with D perhaps TRBD2 (5 bases). Per germline, CDR1 SGHRS and CDR2 YFSETQ. Trimming removed 4 bases at V and 7 bases at J, with 14 bases between. The CDR3 runs 13 residues. CDR3 sequence reads: CASSPSLAGTQYF. The CDR3 nucleotides read TGCGCCAGCAGCCCTAGCCTCGCAGGGACCCAGTACTTC.

The chain joins TRBV20-1 to TRBJ2-5; D is undetermined. The CDR3 loop spans 14 amino acids. The V end lost 6 bases, the J end lost 5 bases, and 19 bases lay between the germline ends. Germline values: CDR1 DFQATT, CDR2 SNEGSKA (reference sequence). CDR3 nucleotides: TGCAGTGCACGGAGCTACCTCGGCGAGGAGACCCAGTACTTC. Encoded protein: CSARSYLGEETQYF.

The chain links TRBV4-2 to TRBJ2-1, with D possibly being TRBD2 (5 bases). The CDR3 covers 15 residues. V was clipped by 1 base and J by 9 bases, with 16 bases between them. Germline V gene data show CDR1 as LGHNA and CDR2 as YNFKEQ. This CDR3 reads CASSQVPAGSIEQFF. In DNA form, the CDR3 reads TGTGCCAGCAGCCAAGTGCCTGCGGGCTCGATTGAGCAGTTCTTC.

About this clonotype: The final CDR3 position lacks the conserved phenylalanine or tryptophan, pointing to a likely read error. This chain connects TRBV12-3 or TRBV12-4 to TRBJ2-2; no clear D gene. CDR3 length: 11 residues. The V end lost 3 bases, the J end lost 4 bases, and 0 bases lay between the germline ends. The CDR3 loop reads CASSFTGELFS. The DNA of the CDR3 is TGTGCCAGCAGTTTCACCGGGGAGCTGTTTTCT.

This clonotype was counted between two and nine times. Here the CDR3 omits its conserved ending phenylalanine or tryptophan, so a read error is the likely source. The chain combines TRBV6-6 with TRBJ2-2; D not resolved. From germline, CDR1 is MNHNY and CDR2 SVGAGI (reference sequence). Trimming took 10 bases from V and 3 from J, leaving 6 bases between them. This CDR3 is 11 amino acids long. CDR3 region: CAISDTGELFS. CDR3 in DNA: TGTGCCATAAGTGACACCGGGGAGCTGTTTTCT.

The rearrangement joins TRBV6-1 to TRBJ1-1; no definite D call. V was shortened by 9 bases and J by 3 bases, with 8 bases between the two germline ends. The CDR3 length is 11 residues. CDR1 and CDR2 from the germline V gene are MNHNS and SASEGT. This chain's CDR3 is CASAMDTEAFF. The CDR3 DNA reads TGTGCCAGTGCGATGGACACTGAAGCTTTCTTT.

Turning to this clonotype: The junction differs from germline at one of its ends, possibly a read error. V is TRBV11-3 and J is TRBJ2-7, with D possibly being TRBD1 (6 bases). CDR1 and CDR2 from the germline V gene are SGHNT and YENEEA. The CDR3 contains 14 residues. The CDR3 is CASSSLDSPYERYF. The DNA of the CDR3 is TGTGCCAGCAGCTCCCTGGACAGCCCCTACGAGCGGTACTTC.

CDR3 sequence reads: CSVSKGVGLKPQHF. CDR3 nucleotides: TGCAGCGTCTCTAAGGGTGTAGGACTCAAGCCCCAGCATTTT. The V gene is TRBV29-1, the J gene TRBJ1-5; D not certain. The germline CDR1 and CDR2 sequences are SQVTM and ANQGSEA. The germline V and J ends were trimmed by 6 bases and 8 bases, with 20 bases remaining between them. This CDR3 is 14 amino acids long.

The chain recombines TRBV5-1 with TRBJ1-1; D is uncertain. The ends were cut back, 2 bases at V and 3 bases at J, with 11 bases in the middle. CDR1 and CDR2 from the germline V gene are SGHRS and YFSETQ. The CDR3 has 14 residues. The CDR3 DNA is TGCGCCAGCAGCTTAGCCGTGGGTTACACTGAAGCTTTCTTT. Translation: CASSLAVGYTEAFF.

Worth noting for this clonotype: A read error may account for a junction end that differs from germline. The chain joins TRBV12-3 or TRBV12-4 to TRBJ2-6; the D gene is possibly TRBD1 (5 bases). This CDR3 is 18 amino acids long. The CDR3 here is CASSPRTQLPSGANVLIF. In DNA, the CDR3 is TGTGCCAGCAGTCCCCGGACACAGCTACCCTCTGGGGCCAATGTCCTGATTTTC.

By frequency in the sample, this clonotype is medium-sized. The V and J genes are TRBV6-5 and TRBJ1-1, with D unclear. This CDR3 is built from 13 residues. CDR1 is MNHEY and CDR2 is SVGAGI in the germline V gene. Between the trimmed V and J ends, which lost 0 bases and 3 bases, there was a span of 5 bases. In nucleotides, the CDR3 is TGTGCCAGCAGTTACTCGAGGGACACTGAAGCTTTCTTT. This codes for CASSYSRDTEAFF.

Comment on this clonotype: This clone may be a read error of a much larger clone one base away. Because it lacks the conserved phenylalanine or tryptophan at the end, this CDR3 is likely a read error. This chain connects TRBV13 to TRBJ2-7; possible D gene TRBD2, 6 bases. The V gene's germline CDR1 is PRHDT and CDR2 FYEKMQ (reference sequence). CDR3 size: 13 residues. V was pared by 5 bases and J by 5 bases, with 13 bases between. The chain's CDR3 is CASSTRDSNEQYL. The CDR3 DNA sequence: TGTGCCAGCAGCACCCGGGACTCTAACGAGCAGTACTTG.

The V and J genes are TRBV4-1 and TRBJ2-1; 7 bases are shared with TRBD2. V lost 2 bases to trimming and J lost 8 bases; unmatched junction nucleotides: 12. Germline-derived CDR1 and CDR2 are MGHRA and YSYEKL. CDR3 length equals 16 residues. CDR3 nucleotides: TGCGCCAGCAGCCAACCATGGACTAGAGGCAGGGATGAGCAGTTCTTC. This translates into CASSQPWTRGRDEQFF.

Comment on this clonotype: One end of the junction fails to match germline, which may point to a read error. This chain's CDR3 is CAGSPIDRGGTEQYF. CDR3 coding DNA: TGCGCCGGCAGCCCCATCGACAGGGGAGGCACTGAGCAGTACTTC. J is TRBJ2-7 and V is TRBV5-1; 8 positions agree with TRBD1. The CDR3 covers 15 residues. CDR1 and CDR2 from the germline V gene are SGHRS and YFSETQ.

A note on this clonotype: Its ends do not fully match the called genes, so a read error is possible. The rearrangement links TRBV7-9 to TRBJ2-1, with D perhaps TRBD2 (5 bases). This CDR3 comprises 14 residues. Germline V gene lookup returns CDR1 SEHNR and CDR2 FQNEAQ (reference sequence). CDR3 amino acids: CASSDRLAGNEQLF. The CDR3, as DNA: TGTGCCAGCAGCGATCGGCTAGCCGGCAATGAGCAGCTCTTC.

The chain joins TRBV5-1 to TRBJ2-1; 9 bases agree with TRBD2. This CDR3 comprises 17 residues. V lost 3 bases, J lost 8 bases, and 15 bases stayed unmatched. The germline CDR1 and CDR2 sequences are SGHRS and YFSETQ. In DNA form, the CDR3 reads TGCGCCAGCAGCTCTGGGCGAGCGGGAGGCCCCGGCCATGAGCAGTTCTTC. Encoded protein: CASSSGRAGGPGHEQFF.

This clonotype was detected ten times or more. V and J are TRBV7-9 and TRBJ1-2; D unresolved. The CDR3 is made up of 14 amino acids. Trimming pared 2 bases from V and 2 bases from J, leaving 9 bases between. Per the germline V gene, CDR1 is SEHNR and CDR2 is FQNEAQ (reference sequence). In nucleotides, the CDR3 is TGTGCCAGCAGCTTAAAAATCGGGAACTATGGCTACACCTTC. It specifies CASSLKIGNYGYTF.

The chain employs TRBV6-5 and TRBJ2-4, with 8 bases fitting TRBD2. Near its end, the DNA agrees better with TRBJ2-1, so the J call may be wrong. CDR1 is MNHEY, CDR2 SVGAGI, per germline. The CDR3 loop spans 15 amino acids. The CDR3 sequence is CASSYVSGGYNEQFF. The CDR3, as DNA: TGTGCCAGCAGTTATGTAAGCGGGGGATACAATGAGCAGTTCTTC.

This clonotype occurred a few times. The J gene is TRBJ2-7, the V gene TRBV11-2; D remains ambiguous. This CDR3 is 14 amino acids long. Trimming cost V 1 base and J 5 bases, with 12 bases left between them. Germline CDR1 and CDR2: SGHAT and FQNNGV. The CDR3 bases are TGTGCCAGCAGCTTAGGCTCAAGCGTCGACGAGCAGTACTTC. It translates to CASSLGSSVDEQYF.